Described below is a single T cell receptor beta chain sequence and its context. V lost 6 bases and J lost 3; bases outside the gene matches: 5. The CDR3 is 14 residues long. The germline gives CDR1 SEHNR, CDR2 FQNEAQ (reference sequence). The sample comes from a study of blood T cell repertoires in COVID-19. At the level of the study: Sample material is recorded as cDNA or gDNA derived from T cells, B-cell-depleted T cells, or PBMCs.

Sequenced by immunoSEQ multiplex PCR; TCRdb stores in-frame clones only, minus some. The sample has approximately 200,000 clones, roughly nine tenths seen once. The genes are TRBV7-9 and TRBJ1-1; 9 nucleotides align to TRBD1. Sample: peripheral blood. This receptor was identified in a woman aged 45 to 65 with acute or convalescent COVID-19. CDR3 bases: TGTGCCAGCAGAACTACAGGGGGCGACACTGAAGCTTTCTTT. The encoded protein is CASRTTGGDTEAFF.